The T cell receptor (beta chain) described here comes from a study of OX40 agonist ivuxolimab in advanced cancers. Study details: Participants, roughly 81% male, averaged 60 years of age, ranging from 23 to 79.

Samples of blood were obtained at baseline, on cycle 4 day 1, and on cycle 7 day 1. Here immunoSEQ multiplex PCR was the method, and the copy in TCRdb shows in-frame clones only, minus some. The sample carries around 63,000 clones, roughly 82% recorded once. CDR3 length equals 15 residues. From germline, CDR1 is SNHLY and CDR2 FYNNEI. Germline trimming cut 4 bases from V and 5 bases from J; bases unmatched to any gene: 2. Study conclusions and caveats: Dose levels from 0.1 to 3.0 mg/kg saw CD4+ and CD8+ blood T cells expand clonally by week 6. In the 0.1-3.0 mg/kg groups, partial responders showed among the lowest expansion.

Note on this clone: The antigen is not known.

The sample here was CD4+ or CD8+ T cells sorted from blood, taken in a trial of the OX40 agonist ivuxolimab. V usage is TRBV2 and J usage is TRBJ2-1, with 13 bases that match TRBD2. The clonotype comes from an adult with an advanced solid tumor such as melanoma, head and neck, liver or kidney cancer. The CDR3 nucleotides read TGTGCCAGCAGTGGGACTAGCGGGAGTCACAATGAGCAGTTCTTC. Protein sequence: CASSGTSGSHNEQFF. Together with reference TRBV2 and TRBJ2-1, the CDR3 gives the full variable domain: EPEVTQTPSHQVTQMGQEVILRCVPISNHLYFYWYRQILGQKVEFLVSFYNNEISEKSEIFDDQFSVERPDGSNFTLKIRSTKLEDSAMYFCASSGTSGSHNEQFFGPGTRLTVL.